The subject of this entry is one T cell receptor beta chain. It was with a sample-barcoded 5' primer and a J-beta primer mix that a second PCR of roughly 7 to 12 cycles was run. TCRdb recomputed calls from the 5' RACE reads with MiXCR, one row per CDR3 protein. The sample yields approximately 600,000 distinct CDR3 sequences, 58% seen once. This entry is derived from a study of blood T cells in healthy people across ages. CDR1 and CDR2 (germline): LGHNA, YNFKEQ. This CDR3 region has 14 residues. J was trimmed by 12 bases and V by 4 bases; bases with no gene match: 9. Input material: blood. The TCR was taken from a man aged 60-69 years in good health. The rearrangement links TRBV4-2 to TRBJ2-1; 10 bases line up with TRBD1. The CDR3 spells CASSRDRGQGGQFF. CDR3 nucleotide sequence: TGTGCCAGCAGCCGTGACAGGGGGCAGGGTGGGCAGTTCTTC.